The rows below give T cell receptor beta chains drawn from one sample of a study of human T cells and chemical hapten exposure. TCRdb analysed the RACE reads with MiXCR anew, one entry per CDR3 protein. Here the sample spans tens of thousands of distinct CDR3 sequences, roughly 10% being singletons. Sequencing used whole blood, obtained in connection with sensitization to the hapten diphenylcyclopropenone (DPC). Receptors were obtained from a woman aged 40 to 55 with alopecia areata. Some clones in this sample may be carry-over from other donors' samples. CDR3s leave out the opening cysteine and the closing phenylalanine or tryptophan.

j_gene: TRBJ1-1
v_gene: TRBV6-1
CDR3aa: ASSEIGQGGDVATEAF

j_gene: TRBJ2-1
v_gene: TRBV18
CDR3aa: VSSPGAGNEQF

j_gene: TRBJ1-5
v_gene: TRBV28
CDR3aa: ASSLGQPQH

j_gene: TRBJ1-5
v_gene: TRBV28
CDR3aa: ASTSYGGQLNQPQH

j_gene: TRBJ2-3
v_gene: TRBV7-6
CDR3aa: ASSLAAGDSDTQY

j_gene: TRBJ2-1
v_gene: TRBV4-1
CDR3aa: ASSQGRAGLSSYNEQF

j_gene: TRBJ2-2
v_gene: TRBV5-6
CDR3aa: ASSFGLLGELF

j_gene: TRBJ2-5
v_gene: TRBV13
CDR3aa: ASSPRGLQETQY

j_gene: TRBJ2-1
v_gene: TRBV18
CDR3aa: ASSRTGTLSYNEQF

j_gene: TRBJ2-7
v_gene: TRBV5-1
CDR3aa: ASSRTSGTDEQY

j_gene: TRBJ1-1
v_gene: TRBV12-3/TRBV12-4
CDR3aa: ASSSGISGAF

j_gene: TRBJ2-7
v_gene: TRBV4-3
CDR3aa: ASSQDKGPFPGEQY

j_gene: TRBJ2-1
v_gene: TRBV4-1
CDR3aa: ASSQTGTGYNEQF

j_gene: TRBJ2-7
v_gene: TRBV11-1
CDR3aa: ASSAGPPREQY

j_gene: TRBJ2-7
v_gene: TRBV27
CDR3aa: ASSPAYGTSGSYEQY

j_gene: TRBJ1-5
v_gene: TRBV2
CDR3aa: ASSGRAGARDQPQH

j_gene: TRBJ2-7
v_gene: TRBV7-8
CDR3aa: ASRPREGSYEQY

j_gene: TRBJ1-1
v_gene: TRBV30
CDR3aa: AWSPGRGRNTEAF

j_gene: TRBJ2-7
v_gene: TRBV3-1
CDR3aa: ASSLFGGSSYEQY

j_gene: TRBJ2-3
v_gene: TRBV13
CDR3aa: ASSSDRESTDTQY

j_gene: TRBJ2-1
v_gene: TRBV12-3/TRBV12-4
CDR3aa: ASTSTAISYNEQF

j_gene: TRBJ1-4
v_gene: TRBV5-1
CDR3aa: ASSLNRGGDEKLF

j_gene: TRBJ1-5
v_gene: TRBV20-1
CDR3aa: SARPGTGGATGNQPQH

j_gene: TRBJ1-1
v_gene: TRBV4-3
CDR3aa: ASSPNQYTEAF

j_gene: TRBJ2-3
v_gene: TRBV12-5
CDR3aa: ASGLSGSTDTQY

j_gene: TRBJ1-6
v_gene: TRBV20-1
CDR3aa: SVTGSLNSPLH

j_gene: TRBJ2-3
v_gene: TRBV7-6
CDR3aa: ASSFQGSDTDTQY

j_gene: TRBJ2-1
v_gene: TRBV20-1
CDR3aa: SARGLHPNPGVRVSSYNEQF

j_gene: TRBJ1-1
v_gene: TRBV3-1
CDR3aa: ASSQASEAF

j_gene: TRBJ2-7
v_gene: TRBV28
CDR3aa: ASSLASLLGQASSYEQY

j_gene: TRBJ1-6
v_gene: TRBV12-3/TRBV12-4
CDR3aa: ASRGTGSYNSPLH

j_gene: TRBJ2-2
v_gene: TRBV6-2/TRBV6-3
CDR3aa: ASRNHRVTGELF

j_gene: TRBJ1-1
v_gene: TRBV5-1
CDR3aa: ASSAGTGSEAF

j_gene: TRBJ1-1
v_gene: TRBV29-1
CDR3aa: SGATRGWNTEAF

j_gene: TRBJ1-5
v_gene: TRBV6-1
CDR3aa: ASEEGPHLNNQPQH

j_gene: TRBJ2-1
v_gene: TRBV5-4
CDR3aa: ASSQQGADYNEQF

j_gene: TRBJ2-5
v_gene: TRBV29-1
CDR3aa: SVPAGGRETQY

j_gene: TRBJ1-2
v_gene: TRBV7-9
CDR3aa: ASSIGVVMDGYT